Sequencing of this T cell receptor (beta chain) was carried out in a study of OX40 agonist ivuxolimab in advanced cancers. The CDR3 contains 15 residues. Germline CDR1 is MNHNS and CDR2 is SASEGT. The trim removed 2 bases at V and 3 bases at J, leaving 0 bases unmatched. This clone was found a few times. Sequenced by immunoSEQ multiplex PCR; TCRdb stores in-frame clones only, minus some. The sample holds tens of thousands of clones, 75% to 90% seen once. The sequence was obtained from an adult with an advanced solid tumor such as melanoma, head and neck, liver or kidney cancer. The material sequenced was CD4+ or CD8+ T cells sorted from blood, taken in a trial of the OX40 agonist ivuxolimab. The V call is TRBV6-1, the J call TRBJ2-2; TRBD2 matches at 10 bases. The CDR3 loop reads CASSELAGDTGELFF. CDR3 DNA sequence: TGTGCCAGCAGTGAACTAGCGGGAGACACCGGGGAGCTGTTTTTT.